The 26 T cell receptor beta chains reported below all come from one sample, sequenced in a study of T cells after yellow fever vaccination. TCRdb called the 5' RACE reads again in MiXCR, with one record for every CDR3 protein. This table has 300,000 to 400,000 distinct CDR3 sequences, about 11% appearing once. Specimen: CD4+ T cells sorted from PBMCs, collected 45 days after the yellow fever booster vaccination. The source of these receptors is a man aged 18 to 30 who received the YFV17D yellow fever vaccine.

V is TRBV28 and J is TRBJ2-3; D gene unclear. In germline, CDR1 is MDHEN, CDR2 SYDVKM. Trimming left V 4 bases short and J 2 bases short, with 7 bases between. The CDR3 contains 13 residues. The CDR3 is CASSSSATDTQYF. In DNA form, the CDR3 reads TGTGCCAGCAGTTCCTCGGCCACAGATACGCAGTATTTT. The whole variable domain, filled in from reference TRBV28 and TRBJ2-3, reads DVKVTQSSRYLVKRTGEKVFLECVQDMDHENMFWYRQDPGLGLRLIYFSYDVKMKEKGDIPEGYSVSREKKERFSLILESASTNQTSMYLCASSSSATDTQYFGPGTRLTVL.

In its sample, this clonotype was seen many times. The J gene is TRBJ2-1, the V gene TRBV7-9; perhaps TRBD1 as D (6 bases). The V end was cut by 5 bases, the J end by 3 bases, with 11 bases between. The length of the CDR3 is 14 residues. Germline V gene sequence: CDR1 SEHNR, CDR2 FQNEAQ (reference sequence). The CDR3 DNA reads as TGTGCCAGCAGCCCAGGGGTTATCTACAATGAGCAGTTCTTC. Amino acid sequence: CASSPGVIYNEQFF.

This clonotype was seen only a few times. The rearrangement links TRBV6-6 to TRBJ2-5; TRBD1 agrees at 10 bases. Looked up from germline, CDR1 is MNHNY and CDR2 is SVGAGI (reference sequence). The CDR3 is 16 amino acids. The V and J ends lost 5 bases and 0 bases, in that order; junction bases with no gene match: 6. CDR3 sequence reads: CASSREGQGDQETQYF. The CDR3 region has the DNA TGTGCCAGCAGTAGAGAAGGACAGGGGGACCAAGAGACCCAGTACTTC.

J is TRBJ2-2 and V is TRBV6-5; unclear D gene. CDR1 is MNHEY and CDR2 is SVGAGI in the germline V gene. The CDR3 spans 16 residues. V lost 0 bases, J lost 6 bases, and 14 bases lay in between. CDR3 nucleotides: TGTGCCAGCAGTTACTCGGTCACCCCCACACCCGGGGAGCTGTTTTTT. Its translation is CASSYSVTPTPGELFF.

This clonotype was seen only a few times. The genes are TRBV29-1 and TRBJ1-2; D is uncertain. CDR1 and CDR2 from the germline V gene are SQVTM and ANQGSEA. V lost 2 bases and J 8 bases, leaving 15 bases between the germline ends. There are 13 residues in the CDR3. CDR3 nucleotides: TGCAGCGTTGAATCGGCAGGAAACCGCGGCTACACCTTC. Its translation: CSVESAGNRGYTF.

This clonotype was counted only a few times. The chain combines TRBV7-2 with TRBJ2-7; TRBD2 aligns across 9 bases. Trimming took 4 bases from V and 3 from J; bases not matched to a gene: 4. Germline lookup yields CDR1 SGHTA and CDR2 FQGNSA. CDR3 length equals 14 residues. The CDR3 loop is CASSYSRGGYEQYF. The CDR3 nucleotides are TGTGCCAGCAGCTACTCGCGGGGGGGCTACGAGCAGTACTTC.

The gene calls are TRBV18 and TRBJ1-1; 7 bases are shared with TRBD1. Germline CDR1 and CDR2: KGHSH and LQKENI. The CDR3 spans 16 residues. The V gene end was trimmed by 1 base and the J gene end by 0 bases; junction bases not matched to a gene: 5. Here the CDR3 reads CASSPRQGELNTEAFF. The CDR3, as DNA: TGTGCCAGCTCACCACGGCAGGGGGAACTGAACACTGAAGCTTTCTTT.

The chain employs TRBV19 and TRBJ2-1; no clear D. V lost 2 bases and J lost 6, with 17 bases in between. The CDR3 consists of 16 residues. Per the germline V gene, CDR1 is LNHDA and CDR2 is SQIVND (reference sequence). The CDR3 sequence: CASSILQSKPINEQFF. The CDR3 DNA is TGTGCCAGTAGTATATTACAATCGAAACCCATCAATGAGCAGTTCTTC.

The chain uses TRBV7-8 and TRBJ1-2; possibly TRBD1 for D (5 bases). Between the trimmed V and J ends, which lost 5 bases and 4 bases, there was a span of 14 bases. Germline V gene sequence: CDR1 SGHVS, CDR2 FQNEAQ. CDR3 size: 14 residues. CDR3 sequence: CASSGKGPGYGYTF. CDR3 DNA sequence: TGTGCCAGCAGCGGAAAGGGACCGGGCTATGGCTACACCTTC.

This chain uses TRBV5-1 with TRBJ2-1; no clear D. The CDR3 is 11 residues long. The germline gives CDR1 SGHRS, CDR2 YFSETQ. Trimming took 0 bases from V and 13 from J, leaving 8 bases between them. Written as DNA, the CDR3 is TGCGCCAGCAGCTTGGCGACTGTTCAGTTCTTC. This translates into CASSLATVQFF.

This clonotype showed up just a few times. V is TRBV25-1 and J is TRBJ2-1; D gene ambiguous. Per the germline V gene, CDR1 is MGHDK and CDR2 is SYGVNS. The CDR3 has 15 amino acids. Trimming pared 3 bases from V and 0 bases from J, leaving 9 bases between. The CDR3 sequence is CASSDLLGSYNEQFF. The DNA of the CDR3 is TGTGCCAGCAGTGACCTCCTGGGCTCCTACAATGAGCAGTTCTTC.

V gene TRBV20-1 combines with J gene TRBJ2-5, with D unclear. Looked up from germline, CDR1 is DFQATT and CDR2 is SNEGSKA (reference sequence). The CDR3 sequence is 14 residues long. Trimming stripped 0 bases from V and 0 bases from J, with 8 bases between. CDR3 nucleotide sequence: TGCAGTGCTAGAGATCGAATGTACCAAGAGACCCAGTACTTC. The encoded protein is CSARDRMYQETQYF.

This clonotype showed up many times. J is TRBJ2-7 and V is TRBV5-8, with D possibly matching TRBD1 (6 bases). The CDR3 length is 15 residues. CDR1 and CDR2 (germline): SGHTS, YDEGEE. V was cut by 5 bases and J by 4 bases, with 19 bases left in between. The CDR3: CASRPGVGALYEQYF. CDR3 sequence (DNA): TGTGCCAGCAGACCAGGGGTCGGGGCTTTGTACGAGCAGTACTTC.

This clonotype occurred a few times. The chain uses TRBV4-3 and TRBJ2-3, with 7 bases fitting TRBD2. Losses at the gene ends were 4 bases for V and 2 bases for J; bases not matched to a gene: 15. The CDR3 is made up of 18 amino acids. Germline V gene sequence: CDR1 LGHNA, CDR2 YSLEER. This chain's CDR3 is CASSRGLVRRGSTDTQYF. Written as DNA, the CDR3 is TGCGCCAGCAGCCGTGGGCTGGTTCGGCGGGGGTCCACAGATACGCAGTATTTT.

The chain uses TRBV5-1 and TRBJ1-1; possible D gene TRBD1, 6 bases. Germline assignment: CDR1 SGHRS and CDR2 YFSETQ. V lost 1 base and J 4 bases, leaving 14 bases between the germline ends. CDR3 length equals 15 residues. CDR3 DNA sequence: TGCGCCAGCAGCTTGAGGGTTGGAGGGGGCACTGAAGCTTTCTTT. Amino acid sequence: CASSLRVGGGTEAFF.

In this sample, this clonotype turned up many times. V and J are TRBV6-1 and TRBJ2-7; D possibly corresponds to TRBD1 (6 bases). The CDR3 runs to 13 residues. V was trimmed by 6 bases and J by 1 base, leaving 10 bases between them. CDR1 and CDR2 (germline): MNHNS, SASEGT. CDR3 in amino acids: CASSYGQSYEQYV. CDR3 nucleotides: TGTGCCAGCAGCTATGGACAGTCCTACGAGCAGTACGTC.

This clonotype was seen only a few times. This chain joins TRBV7-6 and TRBJ2-2, with 7 nucleotides matching TRBD1. The V gene's germline CDR1 is SGHVS and CDR2 FNYEAQ. J gave up 6 bases and V 4 bases, and 11 bases lay outside the gene matches. There are 16 residues in the CDR3. Written as DNA, the CDR3 is TGTGCCAGCAGCTACACGACAGGGAGAGGCTCCGGGGAGCTGTTTTTT. It translates to CASSYTTGRGSGELFF.

This clonotype was detected only a few times. The CDR3 here is CASSPTTTGLGNTEAFF. The CDR3 coding sequence is TGTGCCAGCAGCCCGACCACTACAGGGTTGGGGAACACTGAAGCTTTCTTT. J is TRBJ1-1 and V is TRBV7-8, with D perhaps TRBD1 (6 bases). Trimming shortened V by 5 bases and J by 1 base, and 20 bases separated the two germline ends. The CDR3 has 17 residues. The germline gives CDR1 SGHVS, CDR2 FQNEAQ.

This clonotype was counted between two and nine times. The chain couples TRBV7-3 to TRBJ1-3, with D tentatively TRBD1 (6 bases). Between the trimmed V and J ends, which lost 5 bases and 1 base, there was a span of 9 bases. In germline, CDR1 is SGHTA, CDR2 FQGTGA. There are 14 residues in the CDR3. This CDR3 reads CASSLGTSGNTIYF. DNA for the CDR3: TGTGCCAGCAGCCTCGGGACATCTGGAAACACCATATATTTT.

In its sample, this clonotype was seen a few times. The rearrangement links TRBV4-3 to TRBJ2-5, with D perhaps matching TRBD1 (5 bases). Germline V gene lookup returns CDR1 LGHNA and CDR2 YSLEER. This CDR3 is 13 amino acids long. V was trimmed by 1 base and J by 4 bases, leaving 7 bases between them. The CDR3 DNA reads TGCGCCAGCAGCCAAGGACAGATAGAGACCCAGTACTTC. This codes for CASSQGQIETQYF.

This clonotype was recorded only once. The chain combines TRBV19 with TRBJ1-1, with a tentative D call TRBD1 (5 bases). The V gene lost 4 bases and the J gene lost 1 base, with 16 bases spanning the gap. Germline V gene lookup returns CDR1 LNHDA and CDR2 SQIVND (reference sequence). There are 16 residues in the CDR3. The CDR3 sequence is CASSKGRRGPNTEAFF. CDR3 DNA: TGTGCCAGTAGTAAGGGGCGAAGGGGCCCGAACACTGAAGCTTTCTTT.

The chain carries TRBV7-9 and TRBJ2-2, with a weak D call TRBD1 (5 bases). CDR3 size: 15 residues. V lost 1 base and J lost 3, with 9 bases in between. The germline gives CDR1 SEHNR, CDR2 FQNEAQ (reference sequence). The chain's CDR3 is CASSLEGPHTGELFF. The CDR3 DNA is TGTGCCAGCAGCTTAGAGGGGCCACACACCGGGGAGCTGTTTTTT.

As for this clonotype: At one end, the junction sequence differs from germline, possibly due to a read error. The genes are TRBV7-2 and TRBJ2-6; 8 nucleotides align to TRBD2. Germline-derived CDR1 and CDR2 are SGHTA and FQGNSA. The length of the CDR3 is 18 residues. The CDR3 bases are TGTGCCAGCAGCTTAGCGCGGGGGGAGCACTCTGGCGCCAACGTCCTGACTTTC. It is translated as CASSLARGEHSGANVLTF.

This clonotype was recorded a few times. The rearrangement links TRBV20-1 to TRBJ2-1, with 8 bases that match TRBD1. This CDR3 contains 17 residues. Germline CDR1 DFQATT, CDR2 SNEGSKA (reference sequence). V shed 3 bases and J 2 bases; nucleotides not matched to a gene: 12. The CDR3 spells CSARGPAGGVAYNEQFF. CDR3 DNA sequence: TGCAGTGCTAGGGGTCCCGCAGGGGGCGTCGCCTACAATGAGCAGTTCTTC.

This clonotype has only a few counts. This sequence joins TRBV7-2 and TRBJ1-5, with TRBD1 identical over 7 bases. V gave up 3 bases and J gave up 0 bases; unmatched junction bases: 8. CDR1 SGHTA and CDR2 FQGNSA come from the germline V gene. CDR3 size: 17 residues. In DNA, the CDR3 is TGTGCCAGCAGCTTCCGGACAGGTGGATTTAGCAATCAGCCCCAGCATTTT. This sequence encodes CASSFRTGGFSNQPQHF.

V is TRBV24-1 and J is TRBJ2-3; D ambiguous. Germline values: CDR1 KGHDR, CDR2 SFDVKD. The CDR3 is 16 residues long. V gave up 0 bases and J gave up 2 bases, with 11 bases separating them. The CDR3 here is CATSDLGVGSTDTQYF. CDR3 nucleotide sequence: TGTGCCACCAGTGATTTGGGGGTAGGTTCCACAGATACGCAGTATTTT.